One and the same sample provided the 9 T cell receptor beta chains below, sequenced in a study of CD8 T cells in ankylosing spondylitis (dated by TCRdb to about 2017). Libraries were built with 5' RACE. The sequencer was an Illumina HiSeq 2500. Using fastp trimming at Q25 and MiXCR clonotype assembly, TCRdb reanalyzed the public sequencing data and kept in-frame beta chains. Every distinct CDR3 protein forms one entry, paired with its most common genes and DNA. This sample is represented by 300,000 to 350,000 distinct CDR3 sequences; approximately 10% of them were singletons. Jointly, the top ten make up about 10% of the sample. Sequences were obtained from blood, either unsorted or a sorted T cell fraction (not recorded which). Receptor source: a female donor with ankylosing spondylitis or in good health (not recorded which).

V usage is TRBV3-1 and J usage is TRBJ2-1; TRBD2 agrees at 11 bases. The CDR3 is 16 amino acids. V shed 2 bases, J shed 7 bases, and the junction held 7 bases outside the gene matches. From germline, CDR1 is LGHDT and CDR2 YNNKEL (reference sequence). CDR3 in amino acids: CASSQLLAGAGNEQFF. The DNA of the CDR3 is TGTGCCAGCAGCCAACTACTAGCGGGGGCGGGGAATGAGCAGTTCTTC.

There are many counts of this clonotype. CDR3 nucleotides: TGTGCCATCAGTGTGTCTAGCGGTCCCTACGAGCAGTACTTC. Amino acid sequence: CAISVSSGPYEQYF. V usage is TRBV10-3 and J usage is TRBJ2-7, with TRBD2 identical over 7 bases. The CDR3 is 14 residues long. Per the germline V gene, CDR1 is ENHRY and CDR2 is SYGVKD. Losses at the gene ends were 4 bases for V and 2 bases for J; bases not matched to a gene: 5.

This rearrangement joins TRBV24-1 to TRBJ1-6; 7 bases match TRBD1. Germline-derived CDR1 and CDR2 are KGHDR and SFDVKD. With 9 bases clipped from V and 0 bases from J, the junction kept 10 bases outside the gene matches. This CDR3 is built from 17 residues. The CDR3 spells CATLQGGRSSYNSPLHF. In DNA form, the CDR3 reads TGTGCCACCCTCCAGGGGGGCAGAAGCTCCTATAATTCACCCCTCCACTTT.

The chain uses TRBV5-1 and TRBJ2-7; 7 nucleotides align to TRBD1. The J segment lost 5 bases and the V segment lost 3 bases, leaving 8 bases of the junction unmatched. The CDR3 has 14 residues. Germline CDR1 and CDR2: SGHRS and YFSETQ. CDR3 nucleotides: TGCGCCAGCAGCTCCGGGACAGATATCGACGAGCAGTACTTC. Translated: CASSSGTDIDEQYF.

This clonotype was picked up many times. The chain is built from TRBV5-1 and TRBJ2-5; 7 nucleotides line up with TRBD1. Germline V gene lookup returns CDR1 SGHRS and CDR2 YFSETQ. V was clipped by 4 bases and J by 2 bases; unmatched bases: 8. The CDR3 runs to 15 residues. CDR3 coding DNA: TGCGCCAGCAGCCCAGCAAGGGGGCAACAAGAGACCCAGTACTTC. This codes for CASSPARGQQETQYF.

This clonotype was counted at least ten times. The chain has TRBV6-1 and TRBJ1-5; D is uncertain. CDR1 and CDR2 (germline): MNHNS, SASEGT. The CDR3 totals 14 residues. The germline V and J ends were trimmed by 3 bases and 0 bases, with 6 bases remaining between them. CDR3 DNA sequence: TGTGCCAGCAGTGAGGTCTATAGCAATCAGCCCCAGCATTTT. Translation gives CASSEVYSNQPQHF.

This clonotype was counted between two and nine times. V is TRBV7-9 and J is TRBJ2-5; TRBD2 might be the D (5 bases). This CDR3 comprises 14 residues. V was pared by 7 bases and J by 0 bases, with 12 bases between. Germline CDR1 is SEHNR and CDR2 is FQNEAQ (reference sequence). CDR3 sequence reads: CASTETGYQETQYF. CDR3 DNA sequence: TGTGCCAGCACCGAGACGGGGTACCAAGAGACCCAGTACTTC.

There are a few counts of this clonotype. The V call is TRBV12-3 or TRBV12-4, the J call TRBJ1-4; weak D call: TRBD1 (5 bases). V lost 4 bases to trimming and J lost 6 bases, with 12 bases between them. The CDR3 totals 14 residues. The CDR3 bases are TGTGCCAGCAGTTCCGGGACTCTGGATGAAAAACTGTTTTTT. Its translation is CASSSGTLDEKLFF.

This clonotype was counted at least ten times. This chain joins TRBV10-3 and TRBJ1-1; D unresolved. CDR3 length equals 13 residues. V gave up 1 base and J gave up 2 bases, with 5 bases separating them. Germline V gene data show CDR1 as ENHRY and CDR2 as SYGVKD. The DNA for the CDR3 is TGTGCCATCAGTGAGTTGGGAAACACTGAAGCTTTCTTT. Protein sequence: CAISELGNTEAFF.